This T cell receptor beta chain originates from a study of CD4 T cells in relation to SARS-CoV-2 and coronaviruses. At the level of the study: Negative control cultures got HIV-1 Nef peptides or no peptide.

Generated by immunoSEQ multiplex PCR, the TCRdb table keeps only in-frame clones and is missing some. There are roughly 14,000 clones in the sample; 60% to 80% occur only once, and roughly 18% lies in the top ten. As regards this clone: Its antigen remains unknown.

Unexposed donor CD4+ T cells date from about 2011-2019, before the COVID-19 pandemic. Isolation of CD4+ T cells took place after about 9 days in culture. Testing used SARS-CoV-2 S/N and four cold-coronavirus spikes on unexposed-donor CD4+ T cells, cells permitting. PBMCs were plated at 1.5 million to 2 million per well in IL-2-containing medium. Per germline, CDR1 SNHLY and CDR2 FYNNEI. After removal of 5 bases from V and 9 bases from J, the junction contained 15 bases not matched to a gene. The CDR3 totals 17 residues. This receptor was identified in a human donor in good health. Sequenced sample: CD4+ T cells from PBMCs, cultured in vitro. The chain joins TRBV2 to TRBJ2-1; 11 positions agree with TRBD2. DNA for the CDR3: TGTGCCAGCAGTCCAAATCGACTAGCGGGGAACGGAGGTGAGCAGTTCTTC. Its protein product is CASSPNRLAGNGGEQFF.